The TCR beta chain under discussion was sequenced for a study of T-cell reconstitution after alpha-beta-depleted transplantation in children. Library preparation (for TCRbeta) was performed with unique molecular identifiers. Each CDR3 protein is one row after TCRdb ran MiXCR on the PCR reads. Of 900,000 or so distinct CDR3 sequences listed, under 20% were seen once; the top ten hold around 5.3%. This clonotype has just a few counts. The antigen remains unidentified. Whole-study findings and limits: T-cell numbers and diversity one year post-transplant derived largely from freshly generated T cells. After transplant, high TCRbeta diversity at day 60 in some patients arose from surviving recipient T cells and thymic progenitors. Several hundred expanded graft clones reportedly gave rise to the alpha-beta T cells present about two months after transplant.

The origin of this receptor is a male patient aged 10 to 17 who had a stem cell transplant for acute lymphoblastic leukemia, so the T cells may come from the graft donor. Specimen: PBMCs, mostly from graft donor cells, collected 360 days after TCRalphabeta/CD19-depleted stem cell transplant.

CDR3 amino acids: CASSQEGAIRDTQYF. CDR3 coding DNA: TGCGCCAGCAGCCAAGAGGGGGCCATCCGCGACACCCAGTACTTC. This rearrangement joins TRBV4-1 to TRBJ2-5, with D perhaps matching TRBD1 (6 bases). This CDR3 contains 15 residues. CDR1 and CDR2 (germline): MGHRA, YSYEKL. V lost 0 bases and J 8 bases, leaving 16 bases between the germline ends.